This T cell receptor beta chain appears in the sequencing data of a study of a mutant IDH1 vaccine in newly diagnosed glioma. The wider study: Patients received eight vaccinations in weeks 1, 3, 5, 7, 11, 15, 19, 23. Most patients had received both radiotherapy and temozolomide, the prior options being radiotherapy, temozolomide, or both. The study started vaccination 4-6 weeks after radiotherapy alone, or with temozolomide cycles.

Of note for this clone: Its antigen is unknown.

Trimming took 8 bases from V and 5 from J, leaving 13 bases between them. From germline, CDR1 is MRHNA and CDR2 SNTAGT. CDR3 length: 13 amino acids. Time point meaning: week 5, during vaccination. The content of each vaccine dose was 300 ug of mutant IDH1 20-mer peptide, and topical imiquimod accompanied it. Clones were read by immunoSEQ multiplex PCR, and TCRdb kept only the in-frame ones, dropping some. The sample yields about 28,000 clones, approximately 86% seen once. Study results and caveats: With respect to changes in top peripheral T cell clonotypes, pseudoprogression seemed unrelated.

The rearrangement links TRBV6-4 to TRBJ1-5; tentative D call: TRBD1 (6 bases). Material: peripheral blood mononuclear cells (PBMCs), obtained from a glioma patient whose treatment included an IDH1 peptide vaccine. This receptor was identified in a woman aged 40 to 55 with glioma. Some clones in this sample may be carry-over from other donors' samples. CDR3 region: CASAKQGDQPQHF. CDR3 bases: TGTGCCAGCGCTAAACAGGGCGATCAGCCCCAGCATTTT.